These T cell receptor beta chains were read from a single sample in a study of blood T cell repertoires in COVID-19. The data were produced by immunoSEQ multiplex PCR, yet TCRdb's version contains in-frame clones alone and is incomplete. The data show around 290,000 clones, 70% to 90% seen once. The sample taken for sequencing was PBMCs or T cells enriched from blood (not recorded which). All receptors come from a woman aged 30 to 39 who had recovered from COVID-19. CDR3s include the opening cysteine and the closing phenylalanine or tryptophan. The D gene is left open where the match is weak. Clone size is stated in some rows and not others, as once, few, many or a class when expanded.

v_call	d_call	j_call	clone_size	cdr3_aa	cdr3_nt
TRBV7-2	NA	TRBJ2-5	once	CASTRSVGGSFQETQYF	TGTGCCAGCACCCGATCGGTCGGGGGTAGCTTCCAAGAGACCCAGTACTTC
TRBV5-1	NA	TRBJ1-1	NA	CASSLSLGRDTEAFF	TGCGCCAGCAGCTTAAGTCTCGGGCGGGACACTGAAGCTTTCTTT
TRBV11-3	NA	TRBJ2-7	NA	CASSQRGFYEQYF	TGTGCCAGCAGCCAGCGAGGATTCTACGAGCAGTACTTC
TRBV24-1	NA	TRBJ2-5	NA	CATSDPDPGKETQYF	TGTGCCACCAGTGACCCGGACCCGGGGAAAGAGACCCAGTACTTC
TRBV24-1	NA	TRBJ2-4	once	CATSGRAVTDIQYF	TGTGCCACCAGTGGGAGGGCAGTCACGGACATTCAGTACTTC
TRBV7-2	TRBD2	TRBJ2-1	NA	CASAGPSGGGAYEQFF	TGTGCCAGCGCGGGGCCGTCCGGCGGGGGGGCCTATGAGCAGTTCTTC
TRBV5-1	TRBD2	TRBJ2-3	NA	CASSLAIAGGPSTTDTQYF	TGCGCCAGCAGCTTGGCGATAGCGGGGGGCCCCTCAACCACAGATACGCAGTATTTT
TRBV7-8	NA	TRBJ2-7	NA	CASSLDYRSYEQYF	TGTGCCAGCAGCTTAGACTATCGGTCCTACGAGCAGTACTTC
TRBV7-2	NA	TRBJ2-3	NA	CASSFRGGSADTQYF	TGTGCCAGCAGCTTTAGGGGAGGTTCCGCAGATACGCAGTATTTT
TRBV2	TRBD1	TRBJ1-1	few	CASSDQGALNTEAFF	TGTGCCAGCAGTGATCAGGGGGCGTTGAACACTGAAGCTTTCTTT
TRBV4-3	TRBD1	TRBJ1-4	NA	CASSQDGTGDEKLFF	TGCGCCAGCAGCCAAGACGGGACAGGGGATGAAAAACTGTTTTTT
TRBV24-1	NA	TRBJ1-5	NA	CATSDSYRVQPQHF	TGTGCCACCAGTGATTCCTACAGGGTCCAGCCCCAGCATTTT
TRBV9	TRBD2	TRBJ2-3	NA	CASSVKAGFTDTQYF	TGTGCCAGCAGCGTAAAAGCGGGATTCACAGATACGCAGTATTTT
TRBV7-9	NA	TRBJ2-7	NA	CASSLTVYEQYF	TGTGCCAGCAGCTTGACAGTTTACGAGCAGTACTTC
TRBV2	TRBD2	TRBJ2-4	NA	CASRRGLVDKNIQYF	TGTGCCAGCAGGAGGGGACTAGTGGACAAAAACATTCAGTACTTC
TRBV28	NA	TRBJ1-4	NA	CASSSAGSTNEKLFF	TGTGCCAGCAGTTCCGCAGGTTCAACTAATGAAAAACTGTTTTTT
TRBV14	NA	TRBJ2-4	NA	CASSQYQGRAKNIQYF	TGTGCCAGCAGCCAATATCAGGGGAGAGCCAAAAACATTCAGTACTTC
TRBV5-1	NA	TRBJ1-6	NA	CASSLRGSLDNSPLHF	TGCGCCAGCAGCTTAAGAGGGTCCCTAGATAATTCACCCCTCCACTTT
TRBV6-2/TRBV6-3	NA	TRBJ2-5	NA	CASSKGGYQETQYF	TGTGCCAGCAGTAAGGGGGGGTACCAAGAGACCCAGTACTTC
TRBV7-8	NA	TRBJ1-2	once	CASSSSLGAAVGGYTF	TGTGCCAGCAGCTCCAGCCTGGGGGCCGCCGTCGGTGGCTACACCTTC
TRBV5-6	TRBD2	TRBJ2-7	NA	CASSPWGTSGYEQYF	TGTGCCAGCAGCCCTTGGGGGACTAGCGGTTACGAGCAGTACTTC
TRBV9	TRBD1	TRBJ1-1	once	CASSVGTGSAEAFF	TGTGCCAGCAGCGTAGGGACAGGGTCGGCTGAAGCTTTCTTT
TRBV9	NA	TRBJ2-2	NA	CASSVAGTLGGTGELFF	TGTGCCAGCAGCGTAGCTGGGACTCTTGGAGGAACCGGGGAGCTGTTTTTT
TRBV19	NA	TRBJ1-5	NA	CASSTTTGSQPQHF	TGTGCCAGTAGTACCACTACGGGTAGTCAGCCCCAGCATTTT